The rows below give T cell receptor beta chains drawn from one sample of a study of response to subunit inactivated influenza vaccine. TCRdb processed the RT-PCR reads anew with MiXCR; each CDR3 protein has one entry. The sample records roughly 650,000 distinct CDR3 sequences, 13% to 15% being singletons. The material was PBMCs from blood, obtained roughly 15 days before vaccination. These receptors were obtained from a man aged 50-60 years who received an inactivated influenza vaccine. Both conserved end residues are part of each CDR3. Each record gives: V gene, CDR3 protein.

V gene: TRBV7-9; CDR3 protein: CASSLGGLANEQFF
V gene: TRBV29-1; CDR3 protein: CSVKSDGELFF
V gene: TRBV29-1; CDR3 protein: CSVRQNYGYTF
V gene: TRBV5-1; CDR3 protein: CASSLEGRTVPDTQYF
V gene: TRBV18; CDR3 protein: CASSPSRPGGSQETQYF
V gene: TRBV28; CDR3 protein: CASSPWVSNGRATDTQYF
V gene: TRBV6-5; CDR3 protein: CASSYSRDRGSDTQYF
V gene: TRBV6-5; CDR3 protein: CASSYSSDRAKNIQYF
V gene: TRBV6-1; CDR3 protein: CAWEKAGLQETQYF
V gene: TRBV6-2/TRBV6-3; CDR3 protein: CASRPPGGEQYF
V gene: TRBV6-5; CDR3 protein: CASSYDRGDYNEQFF